This T cell receptor beta chain emerged from a study of blood T cell repertoires in COVID-19 (dated by TCRdb to between 2020 and 2021). As for the study more broadly: The collaborator samples originated in the United States, Italy and Spain and spanned the acute and convalescent phases of COVID-19. Deeply sampled blood TCRbeta repertoires from subjects exposed to, actively infected with, or recovered from COVID-19 were included in the dataset. A freely available public database, intended as a resource for researchers studying the immune response to SARS-CoV-2, is where the repertoires were released. HLA class I and class II types, where available, came from metadata supplied by the sample provider rather than from assay-based typing. The material from the prospective study consisted of cDNA or gDNA derived from T cells, B-cell-depleted T cells, or PBMCs. The samples were drawn from the first 160 participants of the ongoing ImmuneRACE study and from over 950 subjects provided by 6 global collaborators. Nearly every sample came with metadata listing a de-identified subject ID, COVID-19 status, age in years and sex. Broad study findings and their caveats: The amount of clinical and demographic metadata varied by source and participant and was provided uncurated.

The germline V and J ends show losses of 2 bases and 0 bases respectively, and no gene match explains 12 bases of the junction. CDR1 and CDR2, looked up from the germline V gene, are MDHEN and SYDVKM. The CDR3 spans 20 residues, from the cysteine through the phenylalanine. CDR3 DNA is the only sequence kept; it has 60 bases, read in frame from the first base. Enrolling through a virtual design, the prospective study's participants ranged in age from roughly 18 to 89 years and lived across about two dozen United States geographic areas. Cohort assignment in the prospective study relied on participant-reported clinical history from a screening survey and a study questionnaire. Recovered participants in ImmuneRACE Cohort 3 were defined by two consecutive negative NP/OP PCR tests, clearance by a healthcare professional, or resolution of symptoms. In the prospective study, whole blood, serum and a nasopharyngeal or oropharyngeal swab were collected from each participant by mobile phlebotomists. Prospective study participants could optionally give additional blood draws and questionnaires over an approximately 2-month period. Before DNA extraction, prospective study blood samples were shipped either frozen or at room temperature.

The immunoSEQ Assay, a bias-controlled multiplex PCR, was used to amplify TCRbeta CDR3 regions from genomic DNA. Processing in the source paper ran as follows. The number of nucleated cells in each sample was estimated from the amplification of reference gene primers within the assay. To quantify the absolute abundance of each unique TCRbeta CDR3 rearrangement, sequence reads were collapsed and filtered. Productive Simpson clonality was computed per sample as the square root of Simpson's diversity index over productive rearrangements. Not all clones reach the TCRdb copy of this immuneACCESS table, which keeps in-frame sequences only. Checked studies attribute under half of the gap to unresolved V genes and leave the rest unexplained. V and J calls plus clone size are reproduced from that table; the DNA served to infer D and trimming. Within this sample are 200,000 to 250,000 clones, with roughly nine tenths of them counted one time only. The ten most abundant clones make up 10% to 13% of the sample.

About this clone: The target of this receptor is not known. No much larger clonotype is one base removed from it; base qualities were not supplied.

Sequenced sample: PBMCs or T cells enriched from blood (not recorded which). This TCR derives from a man in his thirties or forties who had recovered from COVID-19. In this chain, TRBV28 is recombined with TRBJ1-5; 11 nucleotides in the junction match TRBD1. Here is the DNA: TGTGCCAGCAGTTTACTGGGTCCGGGACAGGGGGTTCCTAGCAATCAGCCCCAGCATTTT. Its protein product is CASSLLGPGQGVPSNQPQHF.